The clone carrying this T cell receptor beta chain showed up just a few times. Its antigen is as yet unknown. The sample belongs to a study of Graves' ophthalmopathy and Graves' hyperthyroidism. Study findings and constraints: Most thyroid clonotypes expanded beyond 0.001 frequency were also found in blood.

RNA served as the template for amplifying TCR beta CDR3 regions. RT-PCR with HTBI primers came first, then second-round multiplex PCR. Each CDR3 protein gets one entry after TCRdb re-called the multiplex PCR reads with MiXCR. The table has about 700,000 distinct CDR3 sequences, 40% seen once. There are 14 residues in the CDR3. Germline CDR1 SEHNR, CDR2 FQNEAQ (reference sequence). V lost 5 bases to trimming and J lost 5 bases, with 13 bases between them. The PBMCs used were ones drawn from 7.5 to 10 ml of fresh peripheral blood. This chain uses TRBV7-9 with TRBJ1-5; D remains ambiguous. This clonotype originated in an adult man with Graves' ophthalmopathy. The sequenced sample was peripheral blood. CDR3 amino acids: CASSGQSTDQPQHF. The CDR3 DNA reads as TGTGCCAGCAGCGGTCAGAGTACTGATCAGCCCCAGCATTTT.